A single T cell receptor (beta chain) is shown here with its context. No antigen is known for it. Losses at the gene ends were 2 bases for V and 5 bases for J; bases not matched to a gene: 9. This CDR3 comprises 17 residues. CDR1 is SGHRS, CDR2 YFSETQ, per germline. This specimen comes from a study of T cell responses to AZD1222 COVID-19 vaccine. General study findings and limits: The donors showed a predominance of white British ancestry and of females, with possible underestimation of clonal diversity.

Profiled with immunoSEQ multiplex PCR; TCRdb holds only in-frame clones, not every one. The sample contains roughly 75,000 clones, around 84% of which appear only once. The specimen comprised peripheral blood, sampled on day 0 of AZD1222 vaccination. The TCR sequence derives from an adult in good health. The V call is TRBV5-1, the J call TRBJ2-5, with 13 bases identical to TRBD2. The CDR3 protein is CASSLRTSGGRGETQYF. CDR3 nucleotide sequence: TGCGCCAGCAGCTTAAGGACTAGCGGGGGCCGGGGGGAGACCCAGTACTTC. Together with reference TRBV5-1 and TRBJ2-5, the CDR3 gives the full variable domain: KAGVTQTPRYLIKTRGQQVTLSCSPISGHRSVSWYQQTPGQGLQFLFEYFSETQRNKGNFPGRFSGRQFSNSRSEMNVSTLELGDSALYLCASSLRTSGGRGETQYFGPGTRLLVL.